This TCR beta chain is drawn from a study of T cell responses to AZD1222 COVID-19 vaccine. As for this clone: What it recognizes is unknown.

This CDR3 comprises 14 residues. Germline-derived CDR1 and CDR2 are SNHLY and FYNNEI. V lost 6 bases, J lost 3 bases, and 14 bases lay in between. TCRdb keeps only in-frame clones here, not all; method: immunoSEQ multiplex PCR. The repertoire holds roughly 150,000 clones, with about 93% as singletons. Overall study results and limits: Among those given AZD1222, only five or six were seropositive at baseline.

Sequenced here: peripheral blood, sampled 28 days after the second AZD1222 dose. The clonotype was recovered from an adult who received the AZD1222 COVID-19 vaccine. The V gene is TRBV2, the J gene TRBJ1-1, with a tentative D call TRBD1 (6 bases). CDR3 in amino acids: CASSQRGADTEAFF. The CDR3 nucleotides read TGTGCCAGCAGCCAGAGGGGGGCGGACACTGAAGCTTTCTTT.